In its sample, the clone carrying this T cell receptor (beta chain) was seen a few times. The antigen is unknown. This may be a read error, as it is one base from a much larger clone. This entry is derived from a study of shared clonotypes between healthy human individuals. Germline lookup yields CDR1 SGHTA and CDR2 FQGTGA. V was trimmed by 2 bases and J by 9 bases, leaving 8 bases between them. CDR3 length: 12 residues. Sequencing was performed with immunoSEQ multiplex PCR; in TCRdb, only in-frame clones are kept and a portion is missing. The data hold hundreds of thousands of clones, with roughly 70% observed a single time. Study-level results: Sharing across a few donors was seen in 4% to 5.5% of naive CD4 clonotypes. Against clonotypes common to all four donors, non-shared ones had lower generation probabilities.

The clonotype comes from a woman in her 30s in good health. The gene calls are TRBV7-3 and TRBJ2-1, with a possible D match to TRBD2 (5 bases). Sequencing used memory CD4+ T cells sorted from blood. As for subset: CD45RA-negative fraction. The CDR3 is CASSLAGGEQFF. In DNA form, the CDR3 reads TGTGCCAGCAGCTTAGCGGGTGGTGAGCAGTTCTTC. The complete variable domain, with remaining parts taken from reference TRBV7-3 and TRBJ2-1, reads GAGVSQTPSNKVTEKGKYVELRCDPISGHTALYWYRQSLGQGPEFLIYFQGTGAADDSGLPNDRFFAVRPEGSVSTLKIQRTERGDSAVYLCASSLAGGEQFFGPGTRLTVL.